This TCR beta chain was found in a study of blood T cell repertoires in COVID-19 (TCRdb year 2020). A note on the overall study: Samples covering the acute and convalescent phases of COVID-19 were provided by collaborators in the United States, Italy and Spain. The prospective study material was composed of cDNA or gDNA derived from T cells, B-cell-depleted T cells, or PBMCs. Subjects who had been exposed to COVID-19, were actively infected with it, or had recovered from it provided the deeply sampled blood TCRbeta repertoires that made up the dataset. The repertoires were made available in a free public database intended to serve as a resource for research on the immune response to SARS-CoV-2. Samples were obtained from the ongoing ImmuneRACE study (first 160 participants) and from some 1,300 subjects provided by 6 global collaborators. Sample metadata almost always included a de-identified subject ID, COVID-19 status, age in years and sex. Where available, HLA class I and class II types were taken from metadata supplied by the sample provider and were not determined by assay-based typing. Paper-wide results and their limitations: Clinical and demographic metadata were provided uncurated, with the amount varying by source and participant.

Collaborating institutions collected whole blood in K2EDTA tubes following their own protocols. Collaborator samples were shipped for TCRbeta analysis as frozen whole blood, isolated PBMCs, or DNA extracted from either sample type. TCRbeta CDR3 regions were amplified from genomic DNA by means of the immunoSEQ Assay, a bias-controlled multiplex PCR. The paper's processing steps were these. The number of nucleated cells in each sample was estimated by amplification of reference gene primers within the assay. To quantify the absolute abundance of each unique TCRbeta CDR3 rearrangement, sequence reads were collapsed and filtered. For each sample, productive Simpson clonality was calculated by taking the square root of Simpson's diversity index across productive rearrangements. Drawn from immuneACCESS, this table holds only the in-frame rearrangements with V and J called that TCRdb kept. Clones are partly lost; checked studies trace under half to an unresolved V gene and leave the rest unexplained. The DNA gave D and trimming, while V, J and clone size come from that table. The sample data list approximately 51,000 clones, and roughly 84% of these were observed just once. The ten top clones hold about 6.7% of the sample.

The germline V gene gives CDR1 as MGHDK and CDR2 as SYGVNS. Trimming removed 6 bases from V and 5 bases from J, leaving 9 bases between the germline ends. The CDR3 contains 12 residues, cysteine and phenylalanine counted. Only the CDR3 DNA stays, 36 bases, in frame from base 1. This clone was seen a handful of times. Its antigen remains unidentified. It has no much larger one-base neighbor in the sample; base qualities were not kept. This sequence originates from a man in his fifties with active COVID-19. This chain joins TRBV25-1 to TRBJ2-3; too little of a D gene remains to name it. Sequencing input: peripheral blood. The nucleotide sequence is given as TGTGCCAGCAGAGCTACGGGAGATACGCAGTATTTT. It is translated as CASRATGDTQYF. When the CDR3 is completed using the reference TRBV25-1 and TRBJ2-3 genes on either side, the full variable domain is EADIYQTPRYLVIGTGKKITLECSQTMGHDKMYWYQQDPGMELHLIHYSYGVNSTEKGDLSSESTVSRIRTEHFPLTLESARPSHTSQYLCASRATGDTQYFGPGTRLTVL.